The 10 T cell receptor beta chains in this list originate from one sample, sequenced in a study of technical replicates of blood from several donors. Sequenced by immunoSEQ multiplex PCR; TCRdb stores in-frame clones only, minus some. This sample has about 81,000 clones, with approximately 94% found just once. Sequencing input: T cells isolated from PBMCs. The receptors were sampled from a human donor in good health.

The chain is built from TRBV5-4 and TRBJ1-1, with D hard to call. This CDR3 comprises 14 residues. V shed 2 bases and J shed 1 base, with 9 bases lying between them. Germline V gene lookup returns CDR1 SGHNT and CDR2 YYREEE (reference sequence). The CDR3 nucleotides are TGTGCCAGCAGCTTTGGAGGTACGAACACTGAAGCTTTCTTT. Its protein is CASSFGGTNTEAFF. Supplemented by reference TRBV5-4 and TRBJ1-1, the full variable domain reads ETGVTQSPTHLIKTRGQQVTLRCSSQSGHNTVSWYQQALGQGPQFIFQYYREEENGRGNFPPRFSGLQFPNYSSELNVNALELDDSALYLCASSFGGTNTEAFFGQGTRLTVV.

This sequence joins TRBV7-9 and TRBJ1-2; maybe TRBD1 (5 bases). Looked up from germline, CDR1 is SEHNR and CDR2 is FQNEAQ (reference sequence). The V and J ends lost 1 base and 8 bases respectively, with 17 bases between them. CDR3 length: 15 residues. CDR3 sequence reads: CASSLVDSPTGGYTF. In DNA form, the CDR3 reads TGTGCCAGCAGCTTAGTAGACAGCCCTACGGGCGGCTACACCTTC.

The chain employs TRBV25-1 and TRBJ2-2; a weak D match, TRBD2 (5 bases). Germline lookup yields CDR1 MGHDK and CDR2 SYGVNS. Trimming pared 5 bases from V and 7 bases from J, leaving 8 bases between. The CDR3 has 12 residues. DNA for the CDR3: TGTGCCAGCAGTTTCGGGATCGGGGAGCTGTTTTTT. This gives the protein CASSFGIGELFF.

The chain is built from TRBV19 and TRBJ1-4, with 8 bases lining up with TRBD1. J gave up 3 bases and V 2 bases, and 5 bases lay outside the gene matches. CDR3 size: 16 residues. The germline gives CDR1 LNHDA, CDR2 SQIVND (reference sequence). The CDR3 protein is CASSISTGDANEKLFF. CDR3 DNA: TGTGCCAGTAGTATATCGACAGGGGATGCTAATGAAAAACTGTTTTTT.

V is TRBV5-1 and J is TRBJ1-2; TRBD1 matches 9 bases. J gave up 8 bases and V 0 bases, and 8 bases lay outside the gene matches. The germline CDR1 and CDR2 sequences are SGHRS and YFSETQ. The CDR3 length is 15 residues. The CDR3 sequence is CASSLEGQGPFGYTF. The DNA for the CDR3 is TGCGCCAGCAGCTTGGAGGGACAGGGACCTTTCGGCTACACCTTC.

Of note for this clone: Other DNA sequences in the same sample also yield this CDR3. The genes are TRBV7-8 and TRBJ2-3; 10 bases match TRBD2. The germline CDR1 and CDR2 sequences are SGHVS and FQNEAQ. The V segment lost 5 bases and the J segment 3 bases; nucleotides outside the gene matches: 2. The CDR3 spans 14 residues. CDR3 in DNA: TGTGCCAGCAGCCTTAGCGGGAGGACAGATACGCAGTATTTT. Its translation is CASSLSGRTDTQYF.

This chain uses TRBV14 with TRBJ2-1, with 13 bases matching TRBD2. V shed 5 bases and J 5 bases; nucleotides not matched to a gene: 6. The germline V gene has CDR1 SGHDN and CDR2 FVKESK. The CDR3 has 16 amino acids. CDR3 in amino acids: CASSGLAGVLDNEQFF. CDR3 nucleotides: TGTGCCAGCAGCGGACTAGCGGGAGTTTTGGACAATGAGCAGTTCTTC.

V is TRBV18 and J is TRBJ2-7; TRBD1 aligns across 9 bases. V shed 3 bases and J 4 bases; nucleotides not matched to a gene: 4. CDR1 KGHSH and CDR2 LQKENI come from the germline V gene. CDR3 length equals 14 residues. CDR3: CASSPRTGEYEQYF. As DNA, the CDR3 is TGTGCCAGCTCACCTAGGACAGGGGAATACGAGCAGTACTTC.

The rearrangement uses TRBV10-3 and TRBJ1-1, with 8 bases matching TRBD1. Germline CDR1 ENHRY, CDR2 SYGVKD. The CDR3 length is 14 residues. V shed 7 bases, J shed 1 base, and the junction held 5 bases outside the gene matches. CDR3 sequence: CAITPGQGNTEAFF. The CDR3 DNA sequence: TGTGCCATCACCCCCGGACAGGGGAACACTGAAGCTTTCTTT.

The V call is TRBV30, the J call TRBJ1-1, with no clear D. The germline V gene encodes CDR1 GTSNPN and CDR2 SVGIG (reference sequence). Trimming took off 0 bases at V and 2 bases at J, with 7 bases between the two ends. This CDR3 spans 13 amino acids. The CDR3 sequence: CAWSVGGNTEAFF. CDR3 DNA sequence: TGTGCCTGGAGTGTAGGAGGTAACACTGAAGCTTTCTTT.